The clone carrying this T cell receptor beta chain came up a few times. Its antigen is still unknown. The data belong to a study of T cell repertoires in cytomegalovirus infection. Study overall: Indications of both CMV infection and matching HLA type were provided by public TCR beta signatures.

TCRdb redid the calling of the reads with MiXCR, one entry per CDR3 protein. This table holds roughly 230,000 distinct CDR3 sequences, over 20% found once. Whole-study findings and limits: Ex vivo responses were dominated by HLA-C-restricted CMV-specific TCR beta clonotypes.

The CDR3 totals 13 residues. J was trimmed by 11 bases and V by 5 bases; bases with no gene match: 6. The J gene is TRBJ1-5, the V gene TRBV12-3 or TRBV12-4; 10 positions match TRBD1. The sequenced sample consisted of CD8+ T cells from PBMCs. This sequence originates from a human donor in good health (CMV status not recorded). Some clones in this sample may be carry-over from other donors' samples. CDR3: CASSGQGVSAQHF. The CDR3 DNA sequence: TGTGCCAGCAGTGGACAGGGGGTCTCTGCCCAGCATTTT.